A selection of T cell receptor beta chains follows, all from one sample in a study of shared clonotypes between healthy human individuals. Only in-frame clones appear in the TCRdb table, and some are missing; sequencing was by immunoSEQ multiplex PCR. The sample shows approximately 600,000 clones, 85% to 95% of them seen only once. The specimen was naive CD8+ T cells sorted from blood. The receptor set was obtained from a woman aged 25 to 39 in good health. CDR3s include the opening cysteine and the closing phenylalanine or tryptophan. The D gene is left open where the match is weak. Rows give clone size only sometimes, using once, few, many, or a class for an expanded clone.

TRBJ2-5 | 12 | TRBD2 | - | TRBV7-9 | TGTGCCAGCAGTTCCGGGACTAATCCCCAGTACTTC | CASSSGTNPQYF
TRBJ2-7 | 14 | - | - | TRBV6-1 | TGTGCCAGCAGTGAGGAGACAGGCCCCTACGAGCAGTACTTC | CASSEETGPYEQYF
TRBJ2-1 | 16 | TRBD2 | - | TRBV27 | TGTGCCAGCAGTCCGCCACTAGCGGGAAGTTTGTATGAGCAGTTCTTC | CASSPPLAGSLYEQFF
TRBJ2-3 | 15 | TRBD2 | - | TRBV2 | TGTGCCAGCATGTGGCTAGCGGCTAGCACAGATACGCAGTATTTT | CASMWLAASTDTQYF
TRBJ2-7 | 14 | TRBD2 | - | TRBV25-1 | TGTGCCAGCAGTATACTAGCGGGTTCCTACGAGCAGTACTTC | CASSILAGSYEQYF
TRBJ2-1 | 16 | TRBD2 | once | TRBV28 | TGTGCCAGCACCCCACTAGCGGCAAGCTCCTACAATGAGCAGTTCTTC | CASTPLAASSYNEQFF
TRBJ1-5 | 16 | TRBD1 | - | TRBV27 | TGTGCCAGCACCAAAGTAACAGGGGGCCGACGTCAGCCCCAGCATTTT | CASTKVTGGRRQPQHF
TRBJ2-7 | 12 | - | once | TRBV6-5 | TGTGCCAGCAGTCCGGGGGTTCGCGAGCAGTACTTC | CASSPGVREQYF
TRBJ2-3 | 14 | - | - | TRBV19 | TGTGCCAGTAGTATAAGCGGGAGCACAGATACGCAGTATTTT | CASSISGSTDTQYF
TRBJ2-2 | 16 | - | - | TRBV27 | TGTGCCAGCAGTTCGATAGGGACAACGAACACCGGGGAGCTGTTTTTT | CASSSIGTTNTGELFF
TRBJ2-4 | 12 | - | - | TRBV13 | TGTGCCAGCACTATGGAGGGAAACATTCAGTACTTC | CASTMEGNIQYF
TRBJ2-7 | 15 | TRBD2 | - | TRBV4-1 | TGCGCCAGCAGCCAGCCCGGGACTAGCTCCTACGAGCAGTACTTC | CASSQPGTSSYEQYF